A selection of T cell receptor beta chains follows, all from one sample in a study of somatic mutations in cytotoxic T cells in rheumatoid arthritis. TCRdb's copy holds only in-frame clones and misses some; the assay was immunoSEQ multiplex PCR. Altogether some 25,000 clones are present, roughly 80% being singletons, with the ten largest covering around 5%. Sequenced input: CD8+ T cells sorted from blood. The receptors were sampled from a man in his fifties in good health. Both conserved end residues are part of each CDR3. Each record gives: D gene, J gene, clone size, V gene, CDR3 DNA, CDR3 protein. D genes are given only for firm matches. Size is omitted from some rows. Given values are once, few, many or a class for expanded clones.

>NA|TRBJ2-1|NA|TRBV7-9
TGTGCCAGCAGCTTAGCTGGGCGACAGAGATACAATGAGCAGTTCTTC
CASSLAGRQRYNEQFF
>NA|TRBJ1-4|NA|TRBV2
TGTGCCAGCAGGTCCAGGGTCTTCGTGAGGGAAAAACTGTTTTTT
CASRSRVFVREKLFF
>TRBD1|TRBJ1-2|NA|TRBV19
TGTGCCAGTAGTACCTTCTCCTCCGGGACAGTGAACTATGGCTACACCTTC
CASSTFSSGTVNYGYTF
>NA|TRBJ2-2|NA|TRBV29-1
TGCAGCGGCACTAGACAGACCGGGGAGCTGTTTTTT
CSGTRQTGELFF
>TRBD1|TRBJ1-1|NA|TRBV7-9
TGTGCCAGCAGCTCTCCCGGGACAGGGGGCTGGGACACTGAAGCTTTCTTT
CASSSPGTGGWDTEAFF
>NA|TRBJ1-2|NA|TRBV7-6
TGTGCCAGCAGCTTAAATCTAAACTATGGCTACACCTTC
CASSLNLNYGYTF
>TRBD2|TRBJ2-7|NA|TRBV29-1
TGCAGCGTGGAATTTAGGACTAGCGGGAGACTCTACGAGCAGTACTTC
CSVEFRTSGRLYEQYF
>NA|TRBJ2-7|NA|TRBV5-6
TGTGCCAGCAGCGGGGTAGGACAGAGGGAGCAGTACTTC
CASSGVGQREQYF
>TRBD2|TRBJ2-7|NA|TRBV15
TGTGCCACCAGCCGCCGGGACTATACCTACGAGCAGTACTTC
CATSRRDYTYEQYF
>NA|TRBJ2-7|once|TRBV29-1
TGCAGCGTTGAAGGGGAATCGGACAGCTCCTACGAGCAGTACTTC
CSVEGESDSSYEQYF
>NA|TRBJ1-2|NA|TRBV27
TGTGCCAGCAGTTTACGAGGGGCCCCTAACTATGGCTACACCTTC
CASSLRGAPNYGYTF
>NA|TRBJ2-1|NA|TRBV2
TGTGCCAGCAGGGGAACCGCCTACAATGAGCAGTTCTTC
CASRGTAYNEQFF
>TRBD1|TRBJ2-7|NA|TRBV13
TGTGCCAGCAGCTCACCCGGGACAGGGTTACGCTCCTACGAGCAGTACTTC
CASSSPGTGLRSYEQYF
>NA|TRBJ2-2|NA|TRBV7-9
TGTGCCAGCAGTTATAATCCCGGGGAGCTGTTTTTT
CASSYNPGELFF
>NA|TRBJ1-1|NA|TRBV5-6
TGTGCCAGCAGCTTGTCTCCAGTTTACTTGGGGAACACTGAAGCTTTCTTT
CASSLSPVYLGNTEAFF
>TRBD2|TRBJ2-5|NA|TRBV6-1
TGTGCCAGCAGTGAATTTTTAGCGGGAGGCGGGACACGAGAGACCCAGTACTTC
CASSEFLAGGGTRETQYF
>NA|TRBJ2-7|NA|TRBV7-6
TGTGCCAGCAGCTTAGCGGACCCATACGAGCAGTACTTC
CASSLADPYEQYF
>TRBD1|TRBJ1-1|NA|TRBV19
TGTGCCAGTAGTCACAAGGACAGGGTCACTGAAGCTTTCTTT
CASSHKDRVTEAFF
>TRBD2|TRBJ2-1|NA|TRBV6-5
TGTGCCAGCAGCCTAGCGGGAGAGCCCAATGAGCAGTTCTTC
CASSLAGEPNEQFF
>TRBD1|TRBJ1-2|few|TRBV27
TGTGCCAGCAGCTCTCTGACAGGGGTTGGGGGCTACACCTTC
CASSSLTGVGGYTF
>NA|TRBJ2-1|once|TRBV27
TGTGCCAGCAGTTTCAGCCATTTAACCTACAATGAGCAGTTCTTC
CASSFSHLTYNEQFF
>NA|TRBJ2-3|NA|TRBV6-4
TGTGCCAGCAGTGACTCGTTTGAGGTCACAGATACGCAGTATTTT
CASSDSFEVTDTQYF
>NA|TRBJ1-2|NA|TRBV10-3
TGTGCCATCAGTGAATCGGCGGATGGCTACACCTTC
CAISESADGYTF
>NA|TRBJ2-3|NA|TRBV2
TGTGCCAGCAGTGAACACTTGGCGGGGGCCTCCACAGATACGCAGTATTTT
CASSEHLAGASTDTQYF
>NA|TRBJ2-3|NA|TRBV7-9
TGTGCCAGCAGCTTAGTACTCACCGGCACAGATACGCAGTATTTT
CASSLVLTGTDTQYF
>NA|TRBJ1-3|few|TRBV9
TGTGCCAGCAGCGCCCGAAATCGAGGGAGCTCTGGAAACACCATATATTTT
CASSARNRGSSGNTIYF
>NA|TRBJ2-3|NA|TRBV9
TGTGCCAGCAGCGTCAGCGGGTCTAGCACAGATACGCAGTATTTT
CASSVSGSSTDTQYF
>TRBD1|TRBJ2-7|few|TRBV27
TGTGCCAGCGGACCGGACAGGGGCTACGAGCAGTACTTC
CASGPDRGYEQYF
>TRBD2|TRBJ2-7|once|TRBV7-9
TGTGCCAGCAGCTTAGTCTTCAGCGGGAGCTACGAGCAGTACTTC
CASSLVFSGSYEQYF
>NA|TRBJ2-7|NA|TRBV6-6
TGTGCCAGCAGTTACTCTAGCGGAAGCTCCTACGAGCAGTACTTC
CASSYSSGSSYEQYF
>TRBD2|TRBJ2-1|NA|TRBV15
TGTGCCACCAGCAGAGGTAGCGGGGACCGCAATGAGCAGTTCTTC
CATSRGSGDRNEQFF
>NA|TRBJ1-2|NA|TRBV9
TGTGCCAGCAGCGTTGACAGGCGGTACGGCTACACCTTC
CASSVDRRYGYTF
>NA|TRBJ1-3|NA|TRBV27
TGTGCCAGCAGTTTGGGCTCTGGAAACACCATATATTTT
CASSLGSGNTIYF
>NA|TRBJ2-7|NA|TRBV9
TGTGCCAGCAGCCCCGGACCAGAAGGCTACGAGCAGTACTTC
CASSPGPEGYEQYF
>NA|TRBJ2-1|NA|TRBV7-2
TGTGCCAGCAGCTTATTTTTGTTTCGAACGTCGGGTTCCTACAATGAGCAGTTCTTC
CASSLFLFRTSGSYNEQFF
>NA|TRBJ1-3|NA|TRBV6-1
TGTGCCAGCAGTCAGATCTACCAAGGAAACACCATATATTTT
CASSQIYQGNTIYF
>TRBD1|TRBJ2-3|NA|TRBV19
TGTGCCAGTAGTATAACAACAGGGGGGTTTGCCAGGACAGATACGCAGTATTTT
CASSITTGGFARTDTQYF
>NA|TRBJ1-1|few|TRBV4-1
TGCGCCAGCAGCGGTACCCAGGCCTCGAACACTGAAGCTTTCTTT
CASSGTQASNTEAFF
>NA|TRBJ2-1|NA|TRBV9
TGTGCCAGCAGCGTAGAAGTCAACTTAGGTAATGAGCAGTTCTTC
CASSVEVNLGNEQFF
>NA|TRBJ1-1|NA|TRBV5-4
TGTGCCAGCAGTTTGAAAACAGTGAACACTGAAGCTTTCTTT
CASSLKTVNTEAFF
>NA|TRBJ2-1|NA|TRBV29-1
TGCAGCGCGGGCCCCCCCCAAACAGGGTACTCCTACAATGAGCAGTTCTTC
CSAGPPQTGYSYNEQFF
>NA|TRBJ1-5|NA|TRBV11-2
TGTGCCAGCAGCTTAATTCCCCGGGCCCAGCCCCAGCATTTT
CASSLIPRAQPQHF
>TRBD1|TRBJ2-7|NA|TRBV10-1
TGCGCCAGCAGTGACCCTCCGACAGGGAATTACGAGCAGTACTTC
CASSDPPTGNYEQYF
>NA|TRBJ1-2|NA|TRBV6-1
TGTGCCAGCAGGGTCGAGGAGGAGAATGGCTACACCTTC
CASRVEEENGYTF
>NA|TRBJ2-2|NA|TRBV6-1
TGTGCCAGCAGCCCCACCCGGACTCATACCGGGGAGCTGTTTTTT
CASSPTRTHTGELFF
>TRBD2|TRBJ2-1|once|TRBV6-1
TGTGCCAGCAGTGAATGGTCGGGGGAGGGTAACAATGAGCAGTTCTTC
CASSEWSGEGNNEQFF
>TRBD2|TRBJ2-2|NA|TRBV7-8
TGTGCCAGCAGCTTAAATCCTAGCGGGGGCTCCGGGGAGCTGTTTTTT
CASSLNPSGGSGELFF
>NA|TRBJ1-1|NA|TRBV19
TGTGCCAGTAGTATGAGGGGCCCCGGATCCACTGAAGCTTTCTTT
CASSMRGPGSTEAFF
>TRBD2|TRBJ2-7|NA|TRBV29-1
TGCAGCGTTGGTCGGACTAGCGGGATCTACGAGCAGTACTTC
CSVGRTSGIYEQYF
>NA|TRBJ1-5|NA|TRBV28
TGTGCCAGCACCCGATGGGGAAGCAATCAGCCCCAGCATTTT
CASTRWGSNQPQHF
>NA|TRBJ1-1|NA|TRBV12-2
TGTGCAAGTCGCTTCGTAGGGGGGGACATAAACTTGAACACTGAAGCTTTCTTT
CASRFVGGDINLNTEAFF
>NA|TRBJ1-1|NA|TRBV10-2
TGCGCCAGCAGTGTTGGGGTGAACACTGAAGCTTTCTTT
CASSVGVNTEAFF
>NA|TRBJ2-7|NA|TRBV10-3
TGTGCCATCAGCAGCAGCCCCCAGGGTGGGTCCTACGAGCAGTACTTC
CAISSSPQGGSYEQYF
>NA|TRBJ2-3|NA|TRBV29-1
TGCAGCATTTGCTTGGGGATCCGGACCACAGATACGCAGTATTTT
CSICLGIRTTDTQYF
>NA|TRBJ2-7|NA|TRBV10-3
TGTGCCATCAGGAACCCGGGGGCGCATTACGAGCAGTACTTC
CAIRNPGAHYEQYF
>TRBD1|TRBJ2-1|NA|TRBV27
TGTGCCAGCAGTTCAGGGGGCGCCTACAATGAGCAGTTCTTC
CASSSGGAYNEQFF
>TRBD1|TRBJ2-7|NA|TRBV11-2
TGTGCCAGCAGCTTAGGGACAGGGGTTGACGAGCAGTACTTC
CASSLGTGVDEQYF
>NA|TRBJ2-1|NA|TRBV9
TGTGCCAGCAGCTCTGGAGGTGAGCAGTTCTTC
CASSSGGEQFF
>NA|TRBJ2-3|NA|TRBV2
TGTGCCAGCTCTGGCGGCGGAATCGCAGATACGCAGTATTTT
CASSGGGIADTQYF